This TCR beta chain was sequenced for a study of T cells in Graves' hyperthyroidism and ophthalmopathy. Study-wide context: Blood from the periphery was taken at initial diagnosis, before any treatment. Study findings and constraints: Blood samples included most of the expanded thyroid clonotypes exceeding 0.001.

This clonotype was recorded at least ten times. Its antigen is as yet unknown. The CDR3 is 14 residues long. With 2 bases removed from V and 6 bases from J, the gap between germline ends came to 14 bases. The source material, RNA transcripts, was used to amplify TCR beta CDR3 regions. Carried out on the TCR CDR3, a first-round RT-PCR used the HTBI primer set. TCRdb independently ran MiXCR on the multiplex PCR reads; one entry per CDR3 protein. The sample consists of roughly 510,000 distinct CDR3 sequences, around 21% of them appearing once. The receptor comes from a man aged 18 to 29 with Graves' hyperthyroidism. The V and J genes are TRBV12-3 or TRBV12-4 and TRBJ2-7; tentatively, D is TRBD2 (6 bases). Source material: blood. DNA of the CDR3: TGTGCCAGCAGTTTAAGGCTAGTCGGGGGCGAGCAGTACTTC. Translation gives CASSLRLVGGEQYF.